These 11 T cell receptor beta chains share one sample of origin, sequenced in a study of T cells after yellow fever vaccination. In TCRdb, the 5' RACE reads were re-called with MiXCR into one record per CDR3 protein. The sample records hundreds of thousands of distinct CDR3 sequences, around an eighth being singletons. The sequenced sample was PBMCs, obtained on the day of the yellow fever booster vaccination. The receptor source for this set is a man aged 30-40 years who received the YFV17D yellow fever vaccine.

At least ten counts were recorded for this clonotype. The genes are TRBV18 and TRBJ1-1, with TRBD1 identical over 10 bases. V lost 3 bases to trimming and J lost 5 bases; unmatched junction nucleotides: 6. In germline, CDR1 is KGHSH, CDR2 LQKENI. CDR3 length: 15 residues. The CDR3 protein is CASSPRPGQGTEAFF. In nucleotides, the CDR3 is TGTGCCAGCTCACCTCGTCCGGGACAGGGGACTGAAGCTTTCTTT.

This clonotype was detected only a few times. The rearrangement joins TRBV5-1 to TRBJ2-5, with 7 bases matching TRBD1. The CDR3 is 18 residues long. J was trimmed by 5 bases and V by 0 bases; bases with no gene match: 16. Germline loops: CDR1 SGHRS, CDR2 YFSETQ. Here the CDR3 reads CASSLAGSGRLQGETQYF. The CDR3 DNA sequence: TGCGCCAGCAGCTTGGCCGGCAGTGGTAGGCTACAGGGGGAGACCCAGTACTTC.

This clonotype was seen a few times. V usage is TRBV7-9 and J usage is TRBJ2-1; the match to TRBD2 covers 13 bases. This CDR3 has 16 residues. Trimming took 7 bases from V and 6 from J; bases not matched to a gene: 9. The germline gives CDR1 SEHNR, CDR2 FQNEAQ (reference sequence). As DNA, the CDR3 is TGTGCCAGCACTTCGTGGACTAGCGGGAGAGGCAATGAGCAGTTCTTC. As protein: CASTSWTSGRGNEQFF.

This clonotype was counted a few times. The chain joins TRBV2 to TRBJ1-2; possible D gene TRBD1, 5 bases. CDR3 length: 13 residues. Germline-derived CDR1 and CDR2 are SNHLY and FYNNEI. V gave up 1 base and J gave up 8 bases, with 11 bases separating them. CDR3 sequence reads: CASSEVQDSGYTF. The CDR3 DNA sequence: TGTGCCAGCAGTGAAGTACAGGACTCCGGCTACACCTTC.

The chain employs TRBV29-1 and TRBJ1-2, with D unclear. The germline V and J ends were trimmed by 4 bases and 6 bases, with 9 bases remaining between them. The germline gives CDR1 SQVTM, CDR2 ANQGSEA. The CDR3 has 11 residues. The CDR3 loop is CSVVRPNGYTF. Here the CDR3 DNA reads TGCAGCGTTGTCAGGCCAAATGGCTACACCTTC. The full variable domain, its missing parts supplied by reference TRBV29-1 and TRBJ1-2, is SAVISQKPSRDICQRGTSLTIQCQVDSQVTMMFWYRQQPGQSLTLIATANQGSEATYESGFVIDKFPISRPNLTFSTLTVSNMSPEDSSIYLCSVVRPNGYTFGSGTRLTVV.

V usage is TRBV20-1 and J usage is TRBJ2-5, with D perhaps matching TRBD1 (5 bases). In germline, CDR1 is DFQATT, CDR2 SNEGSKA (reference sequence). The CDR3 has 13 amino acids. V lost 5 bases to trimming and J lost 0 bases, with 10 bases between them. CDR3 DNA sequence: TGCAGTGCTCCCCGACAGTACCAAGAGACCCAGTACTTC. It encodes CSAPRQYQETQYF.

A few counts support this clonotype. The CDR3 loop reads CASSTPTRKSDEQFF. The CDR3 DNA reads TGTGCCAGCAGTACCCCCACTAGAAAGTCTGATGAGCAGTTCTTC. This sequence joins TRBV27 and TRBJ2-1, with TRBD2 as a possible D gene (5 bases). CDR1 and CDR2 from the germline V gene are MNHEY and SMNVEV (reference sequence). Deletions cut 5 bases from V and 8 bases from J, with 19 bases between. This CDR3 has 15 residues.

The CDR3 DNA reads as TGTGCCAGCAGTGTTACTAGAACCTTCTACGAGCAGTACTTC. It encodes CASSVTRTFYEQYF. This chain connects TRBV28 to TRBJ2-7; D is perhaps TRBD2 (5 bases). CDR3 length: 14 residues. Germline V gives CDR1 MDHEN, CDR2 SYDVKM. Trimming took off 5 bases at V and 3 bases at J, with 14 bases between the two ends.

In its sample, this clonotype was seen a few times. The J gene is TRBJ2-1, the V gene TRBV6-2 or TRBV6-3; TRBD1 or TRBD2 may be the D gene (5 bases each). The CDR3 has 15 amino acids. Germline V lookup: CDR1 MNHEY, CDR2 SVGEGT. The V gene lost 2 bases and the J gene lost 6 bases, with 14 bases spanning the gap. In DNA, the CDR3 is TGTGCCAGCAGTTACCTGGGGGAAGCTAGCAATGAGCAGTTCTTC. It specifies CASSYLGEASNEQFF.

This clonotype was recorded a few times. The CDR3 DNA follows: TGTGCCAGCAGCTTATATCCAGGGGCAGATACGCAGTATTTT. This encodes CASSLYPGADTQYF. The chain couples TRBV7-2 to TRBJ2-3; D perhaps matches TRBD1 (6 bases). Germline-derived CDR1 and CDR2 are SGHTA and FQGNSA. V was trimmed by 2 bases and J by 4 bases, leaving 10 bases between them. The CDR3 runs to 14 residues. The variable domain in full, completed from reference TRBV7-2 and TRBJ2-3, reads GAGVSQSPSNKVTEKGKDVELRCDPISGHTALYWYRQSLGQGLEFLIYFQGNSAPDKSGLPSDRFSAERTGGSVSTLTIQRTQQEDSAVYLCASSLYPGADTQYFGPGTRLTVL.

The table lists this clonotype with a few counts. The CDR3 loop is CASSYEGALGYTF. DNA for the CDR3: TGTGCCAGCAGTTACGAGGGGGCGCTTGGCTACACCTTC. The rearrangement uses TRBV6-5 and TRBJ1-2; 7 nucleotides agree with TRBD1. The CDR3 loop spans 13 amino acids. V dropped 2 bases and J dropped 7; count of bases not matched to a gene: 4. Germline V CDR1 and CDR2: MNHEY, SVGAGI.